This T cell receptor (beta chain) was captured by sequencing in a study of T cell changes during pregnancy in multiple sclerosis. V lost 1 base to trimming and J lost 5 bases; unmatched junction nucleotides: 5. CDR3 length: 16 amino acids. Germline CDR1 MNHEY, CDR2 SMNVEV (reference sequence). Here immunoSEQ multiplex PCR was the method, and the copy in TCRdb shows in-frame clones only, minus some. The sample carries around 40,000 clones, roughly nine tenths recorded once. The chain uses TRBV27 and TRBJ2-1; 10 bases are a match to TRBD2. The material was CD4+ T cells from peripheral blood mononuclear cells, obtained in the first trimester of pregnancy. The receptor comes from a female donor in good health, enrolled as a control in a pregnancy study. CDR3 protein: CASSLYSGGLNNEQFF. DNA for the CDR3: TGTGCCAGCAGTTTATATAGCGGGGGGCTAAACAATGAGCAGTTCTTC.